This T cell receptor (beta chain) was captured by sequencing in a study of post-analysis software for immune sequencing data. The study, taken as a whole, reports: Five or six TRBV segments appeared more often in patients than in controls, and TRBV5-6, TRBV5-1 and TRBV20-1 were among these.

Every TCR beta cDNA library bore unique molecular identifiers. In TCRdb, the PCR reads were re-called with MiXCR into one record per CDR3 protein. Of over 300,000 distinct CDR3 sequences in the sample, 30% to 45% were seen once. A word on this clonotype: Its antigen is unidentified.

The CDR3 loop spans 13 amino acids. V was cut by 2 bases and J by 3 bases, with 5 bases left in between. Germline CDR1 PRHDT, CDR2 FYEKMQ (reference sequence). The genes are TRBV13 and TRBJ2-1; D remains unclear. This TCR was sampled from a girl under 18 with multiple sclerosis. Material for sequencing was blood. The CDR3 region is CASSLLYYNEQFF. For the CDR3, the DNA is TGTGCCAGCAGCTTACTATACTACAATGAGCAGTTCTTC.